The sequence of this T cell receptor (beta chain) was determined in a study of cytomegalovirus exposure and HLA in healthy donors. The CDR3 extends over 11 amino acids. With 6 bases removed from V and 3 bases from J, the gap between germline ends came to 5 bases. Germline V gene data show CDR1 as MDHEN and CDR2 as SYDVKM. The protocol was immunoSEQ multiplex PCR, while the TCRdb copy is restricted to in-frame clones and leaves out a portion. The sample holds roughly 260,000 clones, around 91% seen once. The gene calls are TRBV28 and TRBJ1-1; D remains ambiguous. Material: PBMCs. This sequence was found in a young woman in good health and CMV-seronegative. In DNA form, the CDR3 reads TGTGCCAGCAGGACTTACACTGAAGCTTTCTTT. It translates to CASRTYTEAFF.